This record looks at one T cell receptor (beta chain) sequence and its context. The data stem from a study of neurological immune-mediated disorders. CDR1 and CDR2 from the germline V gene are SGHNT and YYREEE (reference sequence). The V end was cut by 3 bases, the J end by 7 bases, with 17 bases between. The CDR3 has 14 residues. TCRdb re-analysed the 5' RACE reads in MiXCR, keeping a single row per CDR3 protein. Seen here are approximately 15,000 distinct CDR3 sequences, about 22% observed once, and the top ten hold more than 20%. The sequencing input was PBMCs. The genes are TRBV5-4 and TRBJ2-7; no clear D. The receptor's source is a middle-aged man in good health. The CDR3 sequence is CASSSSTPFAEQYF. The CDR3 DNA reads as TGTGCCAGCAGCTCCTCGACACCATTCGCGGAGCAGTACTTC.